A selection of T cell receptor beta chains follows, all from one sample in a study of post-analysis software for immune sequencing data. TCRdb re-called the PCR reads with MiXCR, one entry per CDR3 protein. The sample consists of a few hundred thousand distinct CDR3 sequences, around a third of them appearing once. Sequencing was performed on blood. Source of these receptors: a girl aged 2 to 17 with multiple sclerosis. Both conserved end residues are part of each CDR3. The D gene is left open where the match is weak. Only part of the rows carry a size: once, few, many, or a class if the clone is expanded.

clone_size,d_call,v_call,j_call,cdr3_aa,cdr3_nt
many,-,TRBV18,TRBJ2-5,CASSPIGTQETQYF,TGTGCCAGCTCCCCAATAGGGACCCAAGAGACCCAGTACTTC
few,TRBD1,TRBV10-2,TRBJ1-1,CASSEWTGVEAFF,TGCGCCAGCAGTGAGTGGACAGGGGTGGAAGCTTTCTTT
-,-,TRBV7-9,TRBJ2-5,CASSLALGQNFQETQYF,TGTGCCAGCAGCTTAGCCCTCGGGCAGAACTTCCAAGAGACCCAGTACTTC
few,TRBD2,TRBV2,TRBJ2-6,CASSGMPGGAGANVLTF,TGTGCCAGCAGTGGTATGCCGGGGGGTGCTGGGGCCAACGTCCTGACTTTC
-,-,TRBV3-1,TRBJ1-1,CASSQGGGQVEEAFF,TGTGCCAGCAGCCAAGGGGGAGGTCAAGTTGAAGAAGCTTTCTTT
-,-,TRBV5-6,TRBJ2-5,CASSLRSGAGETQYF,TGTGCCAGCAGCTTGAGGTCGGGGGCGGGGGAGACCCAGTACTTC
-,-,TRBV4-1,TRBJ1-5,CASSQATRQNNQPQHF,TGCGCCAGCAGCCAAGCGACAAGACAGAATAATCAGCCCCAGCATTTT
-,TRBD2,TRBV9,TRBJ2-5,CASSVAPPGLAGEETQYF,TGTGCCAGCAGCGTGGCTCCCCCGGGACTAGCGGGGGAAGAGACCCAGTACTTC
-,TRBD1,TRBV5-5,TRBJ2-5,CASSLNRGDFQETQYF,TGTGCCAGCAGCTTGAACAGGGGGGACTTCCAAGAGACCCAGTACTTC
-,-,TRBV6-6,TRBJ2-7,CASSSGIRDAYKQYF,TGTGCCAGCAGCTCGGGGATCCGGGACGCCTACAAGCAGTACTTC
-,-,TRBV6-1,TRBJ1-5,CASSVLPGGQPQHF,TGTGCCAGCAGTGTACTCCCGGGCGGTCAGCCCCAGCATTTT
-,-,TRBV5-1,TRBJ1-5,CASSLAGSLPQHF,TGCGCCAGCAGCTTGGCCGGCTCTCTGCCCCAGCATTTT
few,TRBD1,TRBV28,TRBJ2-5,CASSPGQGMEETQYF,TGTGCCAGCAGCCCCGGACAGGGAATGGAAGAGACCCAGTACTTC
few,TRBD1,TRBV4-2,TRBJ2-1,CASSQDPSDRGNEQFF,TGTGCCAGCAGCCAAGATCCTAGCGACAGGGGTAATGAGCAGTTCTTC
many,TRBD2,TRBV5-1,TRBJ2-7,CASSSGLAGPYEQYF,TGCGCCAGCAGCTCGGGACTAGCGGGACCCTACGAGCAGTACTTC
once,-,TRBV27,TRBJ1-1,CASSPPGDQAFF,TGTGCCAGCAGTCCACCGGGCGACCAAGCTTTCTTT
-,-,TRBV20-1,TRBJ2-7,CSARDPAFDGYEQYF,TGCAGTGCTAGAGATCCGGCCTTCGATGGCTACGAGCAGTACTTC
-,-,TRBV20-1,TRBJ2-5,CSASRNGGETQYF,TGCAGTGCTAGCCGCAATGGCGGAGAGACCCAGTACTTC
few,-,TRBV5-1,TRBJ1-1,CASSFVGTANTEAFF,TGCGCCAGCAGCTTCGTTGGGACGGCTAACACTGAAGCTTTCTTT
-,-,TRBV12-3/TRBV12-4,TRBJ2-1,CASSYLSSYNEQFF,TGTGCCAGCAGCTACCTTAGCTCCTACAATGAGCAGTTCTTC
few,TRBD2,TRBV20-1,TRBJ2-1,CSAPLAGGQGNEQFF,TGCAGTGCTCCGCTAGCGGGGGGCCAAGGGAATGAGCAGTTCTTC
many,-,TRBV6-5,TRBJ1-6,CASSYVSGSPLHF,TGTGCCAGCAGTTACGTTTCGGGTTCACCCCTCCACTTT
few,TRBD2,TRBV4-2,TRBJ2-1,CASSQGSGADNEQFF,TGTGCCAGCAGCCAAGGTAGCGGGGCAGACAATGAGCAGTTCTTC
-,-,TRBV7-2,TRBJ1-2,CASSLVQLSGTFNYGYTF,TGTGCCAGCAGCCTGGTACAGCTCTCGGGCACATTTAACTATGGCTACACCTTC
-,TRBD2,TRBV20-1,TRBJ2-1,CSAPPATSGSNEQFF,TGCAGTGCTCCGCCGGCGACTAGCGGTAGCAATGAGCAGTTCTTC
few,TRBD2,TRBV12-3/TRBV12-4,TRBJ2-3,CASSPPGSGGGDTQYF,TGTGCCAGCAGTCCTCCGGGGTCGGGAGGCGGAGATACGCAGTATTTT
-,-,TRBV5-1,TRBJ1-2,CASSLIAGERSGYTF,TGCGCCAGCAGCTTGATTGCAGGGGAAAGGTCTGGCTACACCTTC
-,TRBD1,TRBV12-3/TRBV12-4,TRBJ2-1,CASRFSQGSGEQFF,TGTGCCAGCAGGTTTTCACAGGGGAGCGGTGAGCAGTTCTTC
-,-,TRBV10-2,TRBJ2-7,CASSESRLTRRDEQYF,TGCGCCAGCAGTGAGTCGCGGCTGACCCGGAGGGACGAGCAGTACTTC
few,TRBD1,TRBV11-2,TRBJ2-1,CASSFVQGSSYNEQFF,TGTGCCAGCAGCTTTGTACAGGGGAGCTCCTACAATGAGCAGTTCTTC
few,-,TRBV25-1,TRBJ1-2,CASSERSGGYTF,TGTGCCAGCAGTGAACGGTCGGGGGGCTACACCTTC
few,-,TRBV20-1,TRBJ2-4,CSALERGQYF,TGCAGTGCTCTCGAGCGTGGGCAGTACTTC
-,TRBD2,TRBV5-1,TRBJ2-1,CASSLEGPGLAGAINEQFF,TGCGCCAGCAGCTTGGAAGGACCGGGACTAGCGGGGGCCATCAATGAGCAGTTCTTC
-,-,TRBV6-5,TRBJ2-6,CASRGRREYGANVLTF,TGTGCCAGCCGCGGGCGGCGAGAATATGGGGCCAACGTCCTGACTTTC
-,TRBD1,TRBV7-2,TRBJ2-1,CASSPRTGGDEQFF,TGTGCCAGCAGCCCCCGGACAGGGGGCGATGAGCAGTTCTTC